This passage covers 21 T cell receptor beta chains from one sample sequenced in a study of spatial heterogeneity in lung cancer (dated by TCRdb to the late 2010s). The research as a whole found: The number of expanded intratumoral alpha and beta TCRs correlated with the tumor nonsynonymous mutation count.

The library was produced with 5' RACE. The sequencing machine was a NextSeq 500. The public reads were reanalyzed by TCRdb: fastp trimming at Q25, MiXCR alignment, in-frame beta chains only. Entries that share a CDR3 protein sequence are merged under the most common genes and DNA. The sample table records about 2,000 distinct CDR3 sequences; around 9% of these occur just once. Approximately 12% of the sample lies in the top ten. Their antigens remain unidentified. Read against the paper, the sample's time point label means: sample taken at primary tumor resection. This material consisted of lung tumor tissue, taken at surgery. Receptors were obtained from a female donor with early-stage non-small cell lung cancer.

This clonotype was seen a few times. The gene calls are TRBV18 and TRBJ2-3; TRBD1 is a possible D gene (6 bases). The CDR3 length is 17 residues. Trimming took off 4 bases at V and 2 bases at J, with 19 bases between the two ends. In germline, CDR1 is KGHSH, CDR2 LQKENI. In nucleotides, the CDR3 is TGTGCCAGCTCACGGGAGATAGAGACAGGTACCACAGATACGCAGTATTTT. Protein: CASSREIETGTTDTQYF.

This clonotype rates as medium-sized. One end of the junction is discordant with germline, which a read error may explain. The rearrangement joins TRBV7-7 to TRBJ2-3, with 7 nucleotides matching TRBD1. Germline values: CDR1 SSHAT, CDR2 FNYEAQ (reference sequence). The CDR3 is 15 residues long. The chain's CDR3 is CASSLGDSSTDTQYF. CDR3 coding DNA: TGTGCTAGCAGCTTAGGGGACAGTAGCACAGATACGCAGTATTTT.

This clonotype qualifies as medium-sized (0.01 to 0.1%). The chain has TRBV6-2 or TRBV6-3 and TRBJ1-2; D not resolved. The CDR3 runs 14 residues. V was clipped by 6 bases and J by 4 bases, with 15 bases between them. CDR1 is MNHEY and CDR2 is SVGEGT in the germline V gene. The CDR3 sequence is CASSVLTNIYGYTF. The CDR3 nucleotides read TGTGCCAGCAGCGTACTTACGAACATCTATGGCTACACCTTC.

This clonotype was detected only a few times. The chain has TRBV7-8 and TRBJ2-5; no reliable D call. CDR1 is SGHVS and CDR2 is FQNEAQ in the germline V gene. Trimming left V 1 base short and J 0 bases short, with 3 bases between. CDR3 size: 13 residues. CDR3 in amino acids: CASSLVNQETQYF. In DNA, the CDR3 is TGTGCCAGCAGCTTAGTCAACCAAGAGACCCAGTACTTC.

By sample fraction, this clonotype is medium-sized. This chain connects TRBV30 to TRBJ2-2; D possibly corresponds to TRBD2 (6 bases). CDR3 length: 15 amino acids. Germline V gene lookup returns CDR1 GTSNPN and CDR2 SVGIG (reference sequence). Deletions cut 2 bases from V and 7 bases from J, with 17 bases between. CDR3 DNA sequence: TGTGCCTGGAGTCGAGGGAGGTTCCCTGGCGGGGAGCTGTTTTTT. Its translation is CAWSRGRFPGGELFF. The whole variable domain, remainder taken from reference TRBV30 and TRBJ2-2, is SQTIHQWPATLVQPVGSPLSLECTVEGTSNPNLYWYRQAAGRGLQLLFYSVGIGQISSEVPQNLSASRPQDRQFILSSKKLLLSDSGFYLCAWSRGRFPGGELFFGEGSRLTVL.

This clonotype counts as medium-sized (0.01 to 0.1%). The CDR3 coding sequence is TGTGCCAGCAGTTCGGGCGCAAACTATGGCTACACCTTC. Translated: CASSSGANYGYTF. The V call is TRBV6-2 or TRBV6-3, the J call TRBJ1-2; D not resolved. Trimming stripped 4 bases from V and 2 bases from J, with 8 bases between. This CDR3 region has 13 residues. Germline V CDR1 and CDR2: MNHEY, SVGEGT.

By share, this clonotype ranks as medium-sized. This chain links TRBV6-1 with TRBJ1-3; 7 nucleotides line up with TRBD1. The V gene's germline CDR1 is MNHNS and CDR2 SASEGT. The CDR3 extends over 15 amino acids. J was trimmed by 4 bases and V by 2 bases; bases with no gene match: 5. CDR3 bases: TGTGCCAGCAGTGAATGGGCGGGACAGGGAAACACCATATATTTT. Translating gives CASSEWAGQGNTIYF.

This clonotype is medium-sized. V and J are TRBV10-2 and TRBJ2-2; 9 bases are shared with TRBD2. V lost 7 bases to trimming and J lost 0 bases; unmatched junction nucleotides: 6. This CDR3 contains 16 residues. Germline CDR1 WSHSY, CDR2 SAAADI. The CDR3 coding sequence is TGCGCCAGCACCCGGGCTAGCGGGACGAACACCGGGGAGCTGTTTTTT. Encoded protein: CASTRASGTNTGELFF.

By share, this clonotype ranks as medium-sized. The rearrangement links TRBV7-9 to TRBJ2-3; 8 positions agree with TRBD2. CDR1 SEHNR and CDR2 FQNEAQ come from the germline V gene (reference sequence). This CDR3 is built from 15 residues. V was pared by 2 bases and J by 5 bases, with 6 bases of the junction left unmatched. The CDR3 DNA reads TGTGCCAGCAGCTTAAGCGGGAGAGTAGTAGATACGCAGTATTTT. As protein: CASSLSGRVVDTQYF.

The V call is TRBV23-1, the J call TRBJ2-2; the D gene is possibly TRBD1 (6 bases). TRBV23-1 is sorted into the ORF group, with uncertain function. Trimming stripped 6 bases from V and 12 bases from J, with 17 bases between. The CDR3 runs 13 residues. CDR3 sequence: CASSYYRARKLFF. The CDR3 coding sequence is TGCGCCAGCAGCTACTACAGGGCCCGCAAGCTGTTTTTT.

In this sample, this clonotype is medium-sized (0.01 to 0.1%). This chain joins TRBV12-3 or TRBV12-4 and TRBJ2-5; maybe TRBD2 (5 bases). V lost 9 bases, J lost 4 bases, and 15 bases lay in between. The CDR3 is made up of 13 amino acids. The CDR3 nucleotides are TGTGCCAGTCATGGCGGCGGGCGAGAGACCCAGTACTTC. It specifies CASHGGGRETQYF.

This clonotype is labeled large. The genes are TRBV10-3 and TRBJ2-1; perhaps TRBD2 as D (5 bases). The CDR3 has 13 residues. Germline V lookup: CDR1 ENHRY, CDR2 SYGVKD. The V end was cut by 4 bases, the J end by 4 bases, with 8 bases between. CDR3 protein: CAISAGWYNEQFF. In DNA, the CDR3 is TGTGCCATCAGTGCGGGGTGGTACAATGAGCAGTTCTTC.

Comments on this clonotype: A read error may explain this, as a much larger clone is one base away. This chain links TRBV27 with TRBJ1-2; no firm D call. The CDR3 runs to 14 residues. V was shortened by 6 bases and J by 3 bases, with 14 bases between the two germline ends. Germline CDR1 and CDR2: MNHEY and SMNVEV (reference sequence). CDR3 DNA sequence: TGTGCCAGCAGATTAGAGGGCGGATACTATGGCTACACCTTC. Translated: CASRLEGGYYGYTF.

As concerns this clonotype: This clone may be a read error of a much larger clone one base away. CDR3 sequence reads: CASSQGLAKSTDTQYF. In DNA, the CDR3 is TGTGCCAGCAGTCAAGGACTAGCGAAGTCCACAGATACGCAGTATTTT. The V call is TRBV7-6, the J call TRBJ2-3; 9 positions match TRBD2. Germline assignment: CDR1 SGHVS and CDR2 FNYEAQ. The CDR3 contains 16 residues. V shed 6 bases and J 2 bases; nucleotides not matched to a gene: 9.

In its sample, this clonotype ranks as medium-sized. The rearrangement joins TRBV7-8 to TRBJ2-1; 8 nucleotides align to TRBD2. V lost 5 bases, J lost 7 bases, and 13 bases stayed unmatched. CDR1 is SGHVS and CDR2 is FQNEAQ in the germline V gene. CDR3 length equals 16 residues. CDR3 nucleotide sequence: TGTGCCAGCAGCGACCAGAGCGGGAGCCCTCTTAATGAGCAGTTCTTC. Its protein is CASSDQSGSPLNEQFF.

This clonotype was recorded a few times. This chain uses TRBV27 with TRBJ1-5, with 7 bases lining up with TRBD1. Germline V gene lookup returns CDR1 MNHEY and CDR2 SMNVEV (reference sequence). V was pared by 6 bases and J by 6 bases, with 11 bases of the junction left unmatched. The CDR3 sequence is 15 residues long. This CDR3 is CASRTLAGGSQPQHF. CDR3 DNA: TGTGCCAGCAGAACTTTGGCAGGGGGTAGTCAGCCCCAGCATTTT.

By share of the sample, this clonotype is medium-sized. The V and J genes are TRBV7-3 and TRBJ2-5, with D perhaps TRBD2 (5 bases). This CDR3 has 13 residues. From germline, CDR1 is SGHTA and CDR2 FQGTGA. The germline V and J ends were trimmed by 1 base and 5 bases, with 8 bases remaining between them. The CDR3: CASSLNSGETQYF. Written as DNA, the CDR3 is TGTGCCAGCAGCTTAAATTCGGGGGAGACCCAGTACTTC.

This clonotype has only one observation. V is TRBV19 and J is TRBJ2-5; D not resolved. Germline V CDR1 and CDR2: LNHDA, SQIVND (reference sequence). This CDR3 contains 10 residues. CDR3 sequence: CASRRETQYF. In DNA form, the CDR3 reads TGTGCTTCCAGGCGGGAGACCCAGTACTTC.

This clonotype rates as medium-sized. V and J are TRBV30 and TRBJ2-7, with D tentatively TRBD2 (5 bases). The V and J ends lost 4 bases and 4 bases respectively, with 8 bases between them. The germline V gene has CDR1 GTSNPN and CDR2 SVGIG (reference sequence). The CDR3 has 11 residues. Here the CDR3 reads CAWKAGYEQYF. CDR3 nucleotides: TGTGCCTGGAAGGCGGGTTACGAGCAGTACTTC.

Judged by abundance, this clonotype is medium-sized. V and J are TRBV3-1 and TRBJ1-1; 9 nucleotides line up with TRBD1. CDR1 is LGHDT and CDR2 is YNNKEL in the germline V gene (reference sequence). V was clipped by 1 base and J by 1 base; unmatched bases: 1. The CDR3 has 15 amino acids. CDR3 sequence reads: CASSQGTGANTEAFF. DNA of the CDR3: TGTGCCAGCAGCCAAGGGACAGGGGCGAACACTGAAGCTTTCTTT. Combining the CDR3 with reference TRBV3-1 and TRBJ1-1 gives the whole variable domain DTAVSQTPKYLVTQMGNDKSIKCEQNLGHDTMYWYKQDSKKFLKIMFSYNNKELIINETVPNRFSPKSPDKAHLNLHINSLELGDSAVYFCASSQGTGANTEAFFGQGTRLTVV.

Judged by abundance, this clonotype is medium-sized. The gene calls are TRBV30 and TRBJ1-1; TRBD1 might be the D (5 bases). Germline V gene sequence: CDR1 GTSNPN, CDR2 SVGIG (reference sequence). The CDR3 has 12 amino acids. V dropped 7 bases and J dropped 2 bases, with 11 bases sitting between them. The CDR3 DNA reads TGTGCCTCCCACAGGAGCAACACTGAAGCTTTCTTT. The encoded protein is CASHRSNTEAFF.